This is a list of T cell receptor beta chains from one sample in a study of blood T cells in healthy people across ages. Each CDR3 protein gets one entry after TCRdb re-called the 5' RACE reads with MiXCR. The table has under 1,000,000 distinct CDR3 sequences, about 45% seen once; the top ten hold less than 20%. Sequenced material: blood. All receptors derive from an older man in good health. Each CDR3 is given with its conserved first and last residue. The D gene is left open where the match is weak. Clone size is not always given. Where it is, it says once, few, many or a class for expanded clones.

TRBV20-1	TRBJ2-3	-	-	CSARSSGREDTQYF	TGCAGTGCTAGGTCCAGCGGAAGAGAAGATACGCAGTATTTT
TRBV28	TRBJ1-5	-	TRBD1	CAYQGAGNQPQHF	TGTGCCTACCAGGGGGCAGGCAATCAGCCCCAGCATTTT
TRBV5-1	TRBJ2-5	many	-	CASSLTEGGAVYF	TGCGCCAGCAGCTTGACCGAAGGGGGGGCTGTGTACTTC
TRBV21-1	TRBJ2-6	-	-	CASSPSKFSGANVLTF	TGTGCCAGCAGCCCAAGTAAATTCTCTGGGGCCAACGTCCTGACTTTC
TRBV12-3/TRBV12-4	TRBJ2-7	few	TRBD2	CASSSGLHSYEQYF	TGTGCCAGCTCCTCGGGACTACACTCCTACGAGCAGTACTTC
TRBV27	TRBJ2-1	-	-	CASSFWGGGGYNEQFF	TGTGCCAGCAGTTTCTGGGGCGGAGGGGGCTACAATGAGCAGTTCTTC
TRBV2	TRBJ2-3	-	TRBD2	CASTIAGGPDTQYF	TGTGCCAGCACCATAGCGGGAGGGCCAGATACGCAGTATTTT
TRBV20-1	TRBJ2-3	-	-	CSARDEATADTQYF	TGCAGTGCTAGAGACGAGGCGACCGCAGATACGCAGTATTTT
TRBV6-5	TRBJ1-1	few	-	CASGPGHLNTEAFF	TGTGCCAGCGGTCCGGGACACTTGAACACTGAAGCTTTCTTT
TRBV7-2	TRBJ2-5	once	-	CASSFGGDNEQYF	TGTGCCAGCAGCTTTGGTGGGGACAATGAGCAGTACTTC
TRBV6-6	TRBJ2-1	few	TRBD2	CASTKSIAGGSDEQFF	TGTGCCAGCACCAAATCCATAGCGGGAGGCTCCGATGAGCAGTTCTTC
TRBV11-2	TRBJ1-3	-	-	CASSSSKSGNTIYF	TGTGCCAGCAGCTCATCTAAGTCTGGAAACACCATATATTTT
TRBV5-1	TRBJ2-7	-	-	CASSPPPGANYEQYF	TGCGCCAGCAGCCCCCCACCGGGGGCGAATTACGAGCAGTACTTC
TRBV12-3/TRBV12-4	TRBJ2-7	-	TRBD1	CASTWDRETSQYF	TGTGCCAGCACCTGGGACAGGGAGACATCCCAGTACTTC
TRBV11-2	TRBJ2-5	-	TRBD2	CASSYVTSGRTQYF	TGTGCCAGCAGCTACGTGACTAGCGGGAGGACCCAGTACTTC
TRBV29-1	TRBJ2-2	-	-	CSVEVGEGWGAGELFF	TGCAGCGTTGAGGTCGGAGAGGGGTGGGGCGCCGGGGAGCTGTTTTTT
TRBV29-1	TRBJ2-1	many	TRBD2	CSVEVASGSGEQFF	TGCAGCGTTGAGGTGGCTAGCGGGAGTGGTGAGCAGTTCTTC
TRBV5-1	TRBJ2-7	few	-	CASSLAVGNYEQYF	TGCGCCAGCAGCTTGGCCGTAGGGAACTACGAGCAGTACTTC
TRBV20-1	TRBJ2-7	-	-	CSAPGRDRYEQYF	TGCAGTGCCCCTGGCAGGGATCGGTACGAGCAGTACTTC
TRBV7-2	TRBJ2-1	-	-	CASSLVMGGAYNEQFF	TGTGCCAGCAGCTTAGTAATGGGGGGGGCTTACAATGAGCAGTTCTTC
TRBV20-1	TRBJ2-7	-	-	CSARAPFSGSSYEQYF	TGCAGTGCTAGAGCTCCCTTTTCCGGGAGTTCCTACGAGCAGTACTTC
TRBV11-2	TRBJ2-3	few	-	CASSLYGSRTDTQYF	TGTGCCAGCAGCCTATACGGGAGCCGAACAGATACGCAGTATTTT
TRBV6-6	TRBJ2-5	-	TRBD2	CASSYRASGSHGEQYF	TGTGCCAGCAGTTACCGGGCTAGCGGGAGTCATGGTGAGCAGTACTTC
TRBV27	TRBJ1-2	-	-	CASSLDSNNYGYTF	TGTGCCAGCAGTTTAGACAGCAATAACTATGGCTACACCTTC
TRBV28	TRBJ1-2	many	-	CASSLYRDYGYTF	TGTGCCAGCAGTTTATACAGGGACTATGGCTACACCTTC
TRBV7-2	TRBJ2-6	few	-	CASRQGSGANVLTF	TGTGCCAGCAGGCAGGGTTCTGGGGCCAACGTCCTGACTTTC
TRBV28	TRBJ2-7	-	TRBD2	CASGPMAGGFYEQYF	TGTGCCAGCGGCCCCATGGCGGGAGGGTTCTACGAGCAGTACTTC
TRBV10-2	TRBJ2-3	-	-	CAIGLREDTQYF	TGCGCCATCGGCCTAAGGGAGGATACGCAGTATTTT
TRBV15	TRBJ1-2	-	-	CATSRAGGGCTF	TGTGCCACCAGCAGAGCCGGGGGCGGCTGCACCTTC
TRBV30	TRBJ2-4	-	-	CAWSGLGQTGEQYF	TGTGCCTGGAGTGGACTGGGGCAGACGGGAGAGCAGTACTTC
TRBV6-5	TRBJ2-7	-	TRBD2	CASSYSLAGKTYEQYF	TGTGCCAGCAGTTACTCCCTAGCGGGGAAAACCTACGAGCAGTACTTC
TRBV5-6	TRBJ2-1	few	TRBD2	CASSLASGRQYNEQFF	TGTGCCAGCAGCTTGGCTAGCGGGAGGCAATACAATGAGCAGTTCTTC
TRBV7-2	TRBJ2-3	-	-	CASSDRDTQYF	TGTGCCAGCAGCGACCGAGATACGCAGTATTTT
TRBV3-1	TRBJ2-1	-	-	CASSQGLEEEQFF	TGTGCCAGCAGCCAAGGGCTAGAGGAGGAGCAGTTCTTC
TRBV28	TRBJ2-7	few	-	CASTPHGRSYEQYF	TGTGCCAGCACCCCTCACGGCCGCTCCTACGAGCAGTACTTC
TRBV7-2	TRBJ2-7	-	-	CASSPRVSYEQYF	TGTGCCAGCAGCCCGAGGGTCTCCTACGAGCAGTACTTC
TRBV5-1	TRBJ1-1	-	-	CASSSQGGSTEAFF	TGCGCCAGCAGCTCTCAAGGGGGGAGCACTGAAGCTTTCTTT
TRBV28	TRBJ2-7	few	TRBD2	CASSLPSGKAEQYF	TGTGCCAGCAGTCTTCCCAGCGGGAAAGCCGAGCAGTACTTC
TRBV29-1	TRBJ2-3	-	-	CSVALQLSTDTQYF	TGCAGCGTTGCCCTACAGTTAAGCACAGATACGCAGTATTTT
TRBV29-1	TRBJ2-7	once	-	CSTTGPLPYEQYF	TGCAGCACTACAGGGCCGTTGCCCTACGAGCAGTACTTC
TRBV5-1	TRBJ2-7	few	TRBD2	CASSLVGGRAYEQYF	TGCGCCAGCAGCTTGGTTGGCGGGAGGGCATACGAGCAGTACTTC
TRBV10-3	TRBJ2-1	few	-	CATTPPRDNNEQFF	TGTGCCACCACCCCCCCAAGGGATAACAATGAGCAGTTCTTC
TRBV5-1	TRBJ2-2	-	-	CARSEGLNTGEMFF	TGCGCCAGGAGCGAAGGACTCAACACCGGGGAGATGTTTTTT
TRBV18	TRBJ2-7	few	TRBD2	CASSRTRELVNEQYF	TGTGCCAGCTCACGGACTAGGGAGTTGGTCAACGAGCAGTACTTC
TRBV5-1	TRBJ2-5	-	-	CASSQDAGQVRKQYF	TGCGCCAGCAGCCAGGACGCGGGCCAGGTTCGCAAGCAGTACTTC
TRBV20-1	TRBJ2-7	-	-	CSASGLTYEQYF	TGCAGTGCTTCGGGGCTCACCTACGAGCAGTACTTC